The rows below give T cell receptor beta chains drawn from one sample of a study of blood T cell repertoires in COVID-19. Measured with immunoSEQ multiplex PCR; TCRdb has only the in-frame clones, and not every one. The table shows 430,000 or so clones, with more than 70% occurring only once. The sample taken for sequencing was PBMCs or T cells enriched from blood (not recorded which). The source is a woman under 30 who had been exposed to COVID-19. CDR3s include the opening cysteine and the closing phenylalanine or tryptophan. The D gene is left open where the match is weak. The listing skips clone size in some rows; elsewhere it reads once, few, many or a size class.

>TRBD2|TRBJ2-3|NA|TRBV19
CASRTSGRTDTQYF
TGTGCCAGTAGGACTAGCGGGAGGACAGATACGCAGTATTTT
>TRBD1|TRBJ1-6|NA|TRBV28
CASSRGITGGAYNSPLHF
TGTGCCAGCAGTAGGGGTATTACAGGGGGCGCCTATAATTCACCCCTCCACTTT
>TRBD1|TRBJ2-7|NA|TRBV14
CASSRGQAPTYEQYF
TGTGCCAGCAGCCGGGGACAGGCGCCTACCTACGAGCAGTACTTC
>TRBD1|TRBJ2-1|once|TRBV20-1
CSADPRDSRLF
TGCAGTGCTGATCCCCGGGACAGCCGGCTCTTC
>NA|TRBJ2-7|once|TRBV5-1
CASSSDPGVKDEQYF
TGCGCCAGCAGCTCTGATCCAGGGGTAAAGGACGAGCAGTACTTC
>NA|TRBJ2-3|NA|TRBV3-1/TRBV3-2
CASSRAGRRTDTQYF
TGTGCCAGCAGCCGGGCGGGGCGGCGCACAGATACGCAGTATTTT
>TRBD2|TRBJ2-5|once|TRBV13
CASSGLAGEETQYF
TGTGCCAGCAGCGGACTAGCGGGAGAGGAGACCCAGTACTTC
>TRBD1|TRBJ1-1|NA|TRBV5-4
CASSSQGFESTEAFF
TGTGCCAGCAGCTCACAGGGGTTTGAGAGCACTGAAGCTTTCTTT
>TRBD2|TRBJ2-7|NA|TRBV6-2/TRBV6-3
CASSYGGITGGVYEQYF
TGTGCCAGCAGTTACGGGGGGATAACGGGAGGAGTGTACGAGCAGTACTTC
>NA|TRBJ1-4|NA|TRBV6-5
CASRRIPGGEKLFF
TGTGCCAGCAGGAGGATTCCGGGGGGTGAAAAACTGTTTTTT
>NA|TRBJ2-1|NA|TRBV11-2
CASSLVWTVLDEQFF
TGTGCCAGCAGCTTAGTTTGGACAGTGCTAGATGAGCAGTTCTTC
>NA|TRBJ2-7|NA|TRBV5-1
CASSLLQDEQYF
TGCGCCAGCAGCTTACTTCAGGACGAGCAGTACTTC
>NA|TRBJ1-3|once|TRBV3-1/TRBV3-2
CASSRGGNTIYF
TGTGCCAGCAGCCGAGGGGGAAACACCATATATTTT
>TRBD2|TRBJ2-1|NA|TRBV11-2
CASSLIAGVGNEQFF
TGTGCCAGCAGCCTAATAGCGGGAGTAGGCAATGAGCAGTTCTTC
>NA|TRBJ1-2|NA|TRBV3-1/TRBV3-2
CASSPLGGALVTGYTF
TGTGCCAGCAGCCCACTGGGAGGGGCCCTGGTAACGGGCTACACCTTC
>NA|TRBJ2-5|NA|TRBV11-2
CASSSSSTGETQYF
TGTGCCAGCAGCTCCAGTTCCACGGGAGAGACCCAGTACTTC
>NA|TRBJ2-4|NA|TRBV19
CASEGGGAAKNIQYF
TGTGCCAGTGAGGGGGGGGGCGCAGCCAAAAACATTCAGTACTTC
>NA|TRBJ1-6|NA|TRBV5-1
CASSLGISGVSPLHF
TGCGCCAGCAGCTTGGGAATTTCGGGGGTTTCACCCCTCCACTTT
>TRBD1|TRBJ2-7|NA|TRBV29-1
CSVVPGTGPYEQYF
TGCAGCGTTGTACCCGGGACAGGGCCTTACGAGCAGTACTTC
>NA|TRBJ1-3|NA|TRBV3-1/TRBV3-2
CASSQDYSQGVISGNTIYF
TGTGCCAGCAGCCAAGATTATTCACAGGGCGTTATCTCTGGAAACACCATATATTTT
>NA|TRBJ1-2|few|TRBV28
CASRATGFRNYGYTF
TGTGCCAGCAGGGCGACAGGTTTCAGAAACTATGGCTACACCTTC
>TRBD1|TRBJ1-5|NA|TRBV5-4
CASSRQGAGQPQHF
TGTGCCAGCAGCCGTCAGGGGGCGGGTCAGCCCCAGCATTTT
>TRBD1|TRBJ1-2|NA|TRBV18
CASSSTGVGGYTF
TGTGCCAGCTCATCCACAGGGGTAGGTGGCTACACCTTC
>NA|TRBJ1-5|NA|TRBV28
CASSSGNQPQHF
TGTGCCAGCAGCTCAGGGAATCAGCCCCAGCATTTT
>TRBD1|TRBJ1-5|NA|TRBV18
CASSPKGDRVFPQHF
TGTGCCAGCTCACCTAAAGGGGACAGGGTCTTCCCCCAGCATTTT
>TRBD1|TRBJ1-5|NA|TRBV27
CASSLEGARANQPQHF
TGTGCCAGCAGTTTAGAGGGGGCGCGGGCAAATCAGCCCCAGCATTTT
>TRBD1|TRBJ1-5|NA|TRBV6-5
CASSLRTGYQPQHF
TGTGCCAGCAGTTTGCGGACAGGTTATCAGCCCCAGCATTTT
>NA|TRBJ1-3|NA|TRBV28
CASSLGGAFSGNTIYF
TGTGCCAGCAGTTTAGGGGGCGCCTTTTCTGGAAACACCATATATTTT
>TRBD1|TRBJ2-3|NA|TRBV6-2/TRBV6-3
CASSSQGTGPADTQYF
TGTGCCAGCAGTTCCCAAGGGACAGGGCCCGCAGATACGCAGTATTTT
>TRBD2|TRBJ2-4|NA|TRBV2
CASSEMRGAGNIQYF
TGTGCCAGCAGTGAAATGCGGGGGGCCGGGAACATTCAGTACTTC
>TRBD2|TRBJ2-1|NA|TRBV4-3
CASKRGGAENEQFF
TGCGCCAGCAAACGCGGGGGGGCCGAAAATGAGCAGTTCTTC
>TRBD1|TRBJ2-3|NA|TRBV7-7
CASSLAGGADTQYF
TGTGCTAGCAGCTTAGCAGGGGGCGCAGATACGCAGTATTTT
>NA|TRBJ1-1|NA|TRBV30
CAWGGMYTEAFF
TGTGCCTGGGGCGGGATGTACACTGAAGCTTTCTTT